Detailed here is one T cell receptor (beta chain). The entry originates in a study of T-cell memory formation after mild COVID-19. From germline, CDR1 is SGHTA and CDR2 FQGNSA. Between the trimmed V and J ends, which lost 3 bases and 2 bases, there was a span of 18 bases. The CDR3 extends over 17 amino acids. TCRdb re-derived calls from the 5' RACE reads in MiXCR, one entry per CDR3 protein. This table holds 300,000 to 350,000 distinct CDR3 sequences, roughly 15% found once. This chain connects TRBV7-2 to TRBJ2-3, with D tentatively TRBD2 (6 bases). The TCR comes from a man between 18 and 29 years old who had mild COVID-19 (a few samples of this study predate the infection). Cell type and time point are not known. What was sequenced was PBMCs or a T cell subset sorted from them (not recorded which). This CDR3 is CASSFEGRGYTTDTQYF. The CDR3 DNA reads as TGTGCCAGCAGCTTCGAAGGGCGGGGTTATACCACAGATACGCAGTATTTT.